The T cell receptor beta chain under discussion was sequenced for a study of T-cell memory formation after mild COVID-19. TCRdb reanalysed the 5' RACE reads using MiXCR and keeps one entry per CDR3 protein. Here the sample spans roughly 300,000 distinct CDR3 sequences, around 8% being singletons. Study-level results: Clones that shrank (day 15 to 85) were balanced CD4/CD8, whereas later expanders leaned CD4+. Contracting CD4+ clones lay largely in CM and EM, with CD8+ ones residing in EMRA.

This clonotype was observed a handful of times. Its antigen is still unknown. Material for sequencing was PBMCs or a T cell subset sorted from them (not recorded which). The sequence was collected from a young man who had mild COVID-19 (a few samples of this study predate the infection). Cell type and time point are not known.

The CDR3 bases are TGTGCCAGCAGCAAAAGGAATCTTCGGACGCAGTATTTT. This gives the protein CASSKRNLRTQYF. The rearrangement uses TRBV5-8 and TRBJ2-3; D gene ambiguous. The germline gives CDR1 SGHTS, CDR2 YDEGEE. Trimming pared 4 bases from V and 9 bases from J, leaving 15 bases between. The CDR3 extends over 13 amino acids.